The T cell receptor (beta chain) described here comes from a study of beta chain features in type 1 diabetes. This clone came up a few times. Its antigen remains unknown. Expressed TCRB transcripts were sequenced after all isolated RNA was converted to cDNA. Clones were read by immunoSEQ multiplex PCR, and TCRdb kept only the in-frame ones, dropping some. Of about 150,000 clones in the sample, 7.8% were seen once. Overall study findings and caveats: A potential PCR bias toward shorter templates would be equal in patient and control samples. All four CD4+ subsets from Type 1 diabetes patients carried moderately but significantly shorter TCRB CDR3s.

Sequenced material: central memory CD4+ T cells from blood. The TCR was taken from a woman in her forties with type 1 diabetes.

CDR3: CASSLTGGSYQETQYF. CDR3 bases: TGTGCCAGCAGCTTAACCGGCGGTTCGTACCAAGAGACCCAGTACTTC. The chain couples TRBV7-2 to TRBJ2-5; D not resolved. Germline V CDR1 and CDR2: SGHTA, FQGNSA. This CDR3 has 16 amino acids. Trimming cost V 2 bases and J 0 bases, with 13 bases left between them.